This TCR beta chain was sequenced for a study of T-cell memory formation after mild COVID-19 (dated by TCRdb to the early 2020s). Broadly, across the study: TCR sequence clusters from the two donors were found to be largely donor specific. In a couple of donors, T-cell clones that expanded and contracted after mild COVID-19 were followed by sequencing TCRalpha and TCRbeta repertoires longitudinally. The cohort comprised two young, previously healthy adult volunteers, one female and one male. General study outcomes and caveats: SARS-CoV-2 specificity of the second-wave clones peaking on day 37 was not confirmed. Only a couple of mild cases were covered in the study, and larger cohorts including severe cases with pre-infection samples were considered necessary. Some responding clones were found in pre-infection memory, which suggests that pre-existing cross-reactive memory T cells took part in the SARS-CoV-2 response. From day 15 to 85, contracting clones showed balanced CD4/CD8 phenotypes, whereas a second wave of clones that expanded from day 15 to 37 leaned towards CD4+. Contracting CD4+ clones turned up mainly in the CM and EM memory subsets, whereas EMRA was where CD8+ clones were enriched.

Via the germline V gene, CDR1 is MGHRA and CDR2 YSYEKL. Trimmed from V: 0 bases; trimmed from J: 7 bases; junction bases lacking a gene match: 9. Measured from the cysteine to the phenylalanine, the CDR3 is 17 residues long. Here the CDR3 DNA is all that survives: 51 bases in frame from base 1. Ficoll-Paque density gradient centrifugation was the method used to isolate PBMCs. For sequencing, an Illumina NovaSeq 6000 was employed. cDNA libraries for TCRalpha and TCRbeta were prepared by 5'RACE using constant-segment primers, with sample barcodes and unique molecular identifiers added. RNA was extracted from every sample with Trizol reagent. Amplification of the libraries took two PCR steps, and the second step added a second sample barcode plus Illumina TruSeq adapters. Sequencing of the libraries was done on an Illumina NovaSeq, producing 2 x 150 bp paired-end reads. The authors' analysis ran thus. Reads were demultiplexed and collapsed into UMI-guided consensus sequences with migec v1.2.7. With mixcr v2.1.11, UMI consensuses were aligned to TRA and TRB V and J templates and assembled into clonotypes. A clonotype was counted as expanded or contracted only if both edgeR and NoisET called the change significant, with noise models trained on biological replicates. For edgeR calls, a false discovery rate-adjusted p below 0.01 and a log2 fold-change threshold of 1 were applied. As an exploratory analysis of dynamics, max-normalized trajectories of the 1000 most abundant clonotypes were examined by PCA with hierarchical clustering. The CD4 or CD8 phenotype of responding clones was assigned using the separately sequenced CD4+ and CD8+ repertoires. TCRdb reanalyzed the raw reads on its own, using fastp at Q25 for trimming and MiXCR for clone calling, and kept in-frame beta chains. Merged by CDR3 protein, the rows form single entries marked with the most common genes and DNA. The V and J calls were determined by TCRdb, not by the authors. Present in this sample are some 350,000 distinct CDR3 sequences, approximately 15% of which were seen just once. About a fifth of the sample is in the top ten clones.

This clonotype has only a few counts. The antigen this receptor binds is unknown. The record has no base qualities; no much larger clone is one base away. The TCR sequence derives from a man aged 18-30 years who had mild COVID-19 (a few samples of this study predate the infection). The sample titles of this study are shuffled in the database, so cell type and time point are left out; the donor was told from shared clones. The rearranged segments are TRBV4-1 and TRBJ2-2; 9 bases in between match TRBD2. The specimen was PBMCs or a T cell subset sorted from them (not recorded which). In nucleotides, the sequence is TGCGCCAGCAGCCAAGACCGGCGGGGGGGCAGAATCGGGGAGCTGTTTTTT. Its protein product is CASSQDRRGGRIGELFF.